This T cell receptor (beta chain) was recovered during a study of tumor-infiltrating lymphocytes in oesophageal squamous cell carcinoma. This clonotype was observed many times. TCRdb re-analysed the PCR reads in MiXCR, keeping a single row per CDR3 protein. The sample yields under 8,000 distinct CDR3 sequences, 13% to 15% seen once. J was trimmed by 4 bases and V by 4 bases; bases with no gene match: 6. CDR3 length: 15 residues. Germline assignment: CDR1 SNHLY and CDR2 FYNNEI. The TCR originated in a male donor with esophageal squamous cell carcinoma. The sequencing input was esophageal tumor tissue. The chain uses TRBV2 and TRBJ2-7; 11 nucleotides match TRBD1. CDR3 nucleotides: TGTGCCAGCAGTGCCGGGACAGGGGGGACATACGAGCAGTACTTC. Translation gives CASSAGTGGTYEQYF. The complete variable domain, with remaining parts taken from reference TRBV2 and TRBJ2-7, reads EPEVTQTPSHQVTQMGQEVILRCVPISNHLYFYWYRQILGQKVEFLVSFYNNEISEKSEIFDDQFSVERPDGSNFTLKIRSTKLEDSAMYFCASSAGTGGTYEQYFGPGTRLTVT.